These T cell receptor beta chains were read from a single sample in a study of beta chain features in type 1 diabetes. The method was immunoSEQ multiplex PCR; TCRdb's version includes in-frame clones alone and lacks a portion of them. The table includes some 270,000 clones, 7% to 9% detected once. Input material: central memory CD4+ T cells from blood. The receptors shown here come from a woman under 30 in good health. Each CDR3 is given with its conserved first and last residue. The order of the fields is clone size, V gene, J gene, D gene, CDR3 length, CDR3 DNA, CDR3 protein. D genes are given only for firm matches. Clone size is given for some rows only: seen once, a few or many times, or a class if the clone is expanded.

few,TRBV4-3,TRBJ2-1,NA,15,TGCGCCAGCAGCCAAGTTTTCGGGAGCTACAATGAGCAGTTCTTC,CASSQVFGSYNEQFF
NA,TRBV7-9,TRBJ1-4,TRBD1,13,TGTGCCAGCAGCCGGGACAGAAATGAAAAACTGTTTTTT,CASSRDRNEKLFF
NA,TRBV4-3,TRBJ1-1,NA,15,TGCGCCAGCAGCCCAAGGGGGGGCAGGAGGACTGAAGCTTTCTTT,CASSPRGGRRTEAFF
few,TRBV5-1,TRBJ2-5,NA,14,TGCGCCAGCAGCTCAGGGTCAACTCAAGAGACCCAGTACTTC,CASSSGSTQETQYF
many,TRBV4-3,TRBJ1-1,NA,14,TGCGCCAGCAGCCAAGTACAGGCTAATACTGAAGCTTTCTTT,CASSQVQANTEAFF
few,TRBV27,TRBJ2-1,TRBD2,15,TGTGCCAGCAATTCGGGCGGGGGGGCCAGGTATGAGCAGTTCTTC,CASNSGGGARYEQFF
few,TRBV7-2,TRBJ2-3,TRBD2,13,TGTGCCAGCCAGAGCGGGAGAGCAGATACGCAGTATTTT,CASQSGRADTQYF
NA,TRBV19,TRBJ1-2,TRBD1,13,TGTGCCAGTTACACCGGGACAGCTCATGGCTACACCTTC,CASYTGTAHGYTF
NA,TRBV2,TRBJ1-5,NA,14,TGTGCCAGCAGGTGGACGGATCCTTATCAGCCCCAGCATTTT,CASRWTDPYQPQHF
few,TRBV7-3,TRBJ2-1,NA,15,TGTGCCAGCAGCCCCGCCAGGGGCGGGATCGATGAGCAGTTCTTC,CASSPARGGIDEQFF
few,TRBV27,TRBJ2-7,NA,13,TGTGCCAGCAGCGACAGGAGTTCCTACGAGCAGTACTTC,CASSDRSSYEQYF
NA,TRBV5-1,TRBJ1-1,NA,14,TGCGCCAGCAGCCCCCGAAATGGGGGCACTGAAGCTTTCTTT,CASSPRNGGTEAFF
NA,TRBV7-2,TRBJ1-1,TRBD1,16,TGTGCCAGCAGCTTCCTCCCGGGACAGGGCCGTCCCGAAGCTTTCTTT,CASSFLPGQGRPEAFF
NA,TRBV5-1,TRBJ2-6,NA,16,TGCGCCAGCAGCGGGACGGTTAGCTCTGGGGCCAACGTCCTGACTTTC,CASSGTVSSGANVLTF
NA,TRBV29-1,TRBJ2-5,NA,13,TGCAGCGCGGCTCCTATGGCGTACGAGACCCAGTACTTC,CSAAPMAYETQYF
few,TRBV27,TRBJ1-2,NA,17,TGTGCCAGCAGTTTATCGAGTGGGGGTCCGGCTAACTATGGCTACACCTTC,CASSLSSGGPANYGYTF
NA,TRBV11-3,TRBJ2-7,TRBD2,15,TGTGCCAGCAGCTTTGGTAGCGGGGGCCTCTACGAGCAGTACTTC,CASSFGSGGLYEQYF
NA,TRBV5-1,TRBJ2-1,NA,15,TGCGCCAGCAGCTTGGCCCGACTAACCTACAATGAGCAGTTCTTC,CASSLARLTYNEQFF
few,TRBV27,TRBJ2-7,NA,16,TGTGCCAGCAGTTTATTTGGGGCGCTCGGTGCCTACGAGCAGTACTTC,CASSLFGALGAYEQYF
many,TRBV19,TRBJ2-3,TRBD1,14,TGTGCCAGTTCACAGGGGCCTAGCACAGATACGCAGTATTTT,CASSQGPSTDTQYF
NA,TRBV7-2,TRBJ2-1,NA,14,TGTGCCACCCGGAGGACTTTGTCCTACAATGAGCAGTTCTTC,CATRRTLSYNEQFF
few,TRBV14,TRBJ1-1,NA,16,TGTGCCAGCAGCCAAGTAGGCGGCAACACTAGGGTTGAAGCTTTCTTT,CASSQVGGNTRVEAFF
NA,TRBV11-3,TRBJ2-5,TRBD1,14,TGTGCCAGCAGCCCGGGACAGCGTCAAGAGACCCAGTACTTC,CASSPGQRQETQYF
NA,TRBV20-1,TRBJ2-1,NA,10,TGCAGTGCTAGCCTAGGTCTTCAGTTCTTC,CSASLGLQFF
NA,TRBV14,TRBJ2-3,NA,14,TGTGCCAGCAGCCAACTAGGGGTTTCGGATACGCAGTATTTT,CASSQLGVSDTQYF
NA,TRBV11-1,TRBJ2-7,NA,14,TGTGCCAGCAGCTCCGGGACCGGGCTCACCGAGCAGTACTTC,CASSSGTGLTEQYF
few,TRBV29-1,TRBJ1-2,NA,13,TGCAGCGTTGAAGAAGGCGGGGCAGGGGGCTACACCTTC,CSVEEGGAGGYTF
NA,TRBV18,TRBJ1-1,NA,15,TGTGCCAGCTCACCCATTGACAGACTGAACACTGAAGCTTTCTTT,CASSPIDRLNTEAFF
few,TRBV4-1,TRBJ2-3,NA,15,TGCGCCAGCAGAGAGCAAGCGGTACAACCAAATACGCAGTATTTT,CASREQAVQPNTQYF
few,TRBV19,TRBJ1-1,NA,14,TGTGCCAGTAGTATGTTGTCGGGGAACACTGAAGCTTTCTTT,CASSMLSGNTEAFF
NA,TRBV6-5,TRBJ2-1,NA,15,TGTGCCAGCAGAGGGACGGGGAGCTCCTACAATGAGCAGTTCTTC,CASRGTGSSYNEQFF
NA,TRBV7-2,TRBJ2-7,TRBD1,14,TGTGCCAGCAGCCAATGGGACAGATTCTACGAGCAGTACTTC,CASSQWDRFYEQYF
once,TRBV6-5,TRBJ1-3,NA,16,TGTGCCAGCAGTTCGATCGCCGGATTCTCTGGAAACACCATATATTTT,CASSSIAGFSGNTIYF
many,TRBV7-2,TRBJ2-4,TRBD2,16,TGTGCCAGCAGCTCTACTAGCGGGTTAGGGAAAAACATTCAGTACTTC,CASSSTSGLGKNIQYF
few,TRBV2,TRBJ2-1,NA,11,TGTGCCAGCAGGAGACTAGACTCTCAGTTCTTC,CASRRLDSQFF
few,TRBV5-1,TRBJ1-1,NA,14,TGCGCCAGCAGCTTGGTACAGCGTGGGACTGAAGCTTTCTTT,CASSLVQRGTEAFF
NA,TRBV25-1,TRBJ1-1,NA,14,TGTGCCAGCAGTGAGCCCAACCGGAACACTGAAGCTTTCTTT,CASSEPNRNTEAFF
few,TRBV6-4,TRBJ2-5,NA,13,TGTGCCAGGTGGGGGGAAGGAGAAGAGACCCAGTACTTC,CARWGEGEETQYF
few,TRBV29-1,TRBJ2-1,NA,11,TGCAGAGCCACCCGAGCGGATGAGCAGTTCTTC,CRATRADEQFF
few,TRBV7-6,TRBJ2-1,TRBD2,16,TGTGCCAGCAGCTTAGTACAACTAGCGGGAGTAAGTGAGCAGTTCTTC,CASSLVQLAGVSEQFF
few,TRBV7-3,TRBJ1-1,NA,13,TGTGCCAGCAGCCTGAGAGGAGGCACTGAAGCTTTCTTT,CASSLRGGTEAFF
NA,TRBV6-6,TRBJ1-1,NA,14,TGTGCCAGCAACGGCTGGGGTAGGTACACTGAAGCTTTCTTT,CASNGWGRYTEAFF
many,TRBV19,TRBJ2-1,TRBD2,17,TGTGCCAGTAGCCCACCCCGTAGCGGGAGGGCAACAAATGAGCAGTTCTTC,CASSPPRSGRATNEQFF
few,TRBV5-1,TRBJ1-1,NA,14,TGCGCCAGCAGCCAGGGACCTGGAGGCACTGAAGCTTTCTTT,CASSQGPGGTEAFF
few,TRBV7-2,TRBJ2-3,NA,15,TGTGCCAGCAGCTTAAGTAGTTGGCGCACAGATACGCAGTATTTT,CASSLSSWRTDTQYF
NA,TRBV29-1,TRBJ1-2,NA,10,TGCAGCGTTGAGGCCGGTGGCTACACCTTC,CSVEAGGYTF
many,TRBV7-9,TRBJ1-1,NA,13,TGTGCCAGCAGCCGGGACTCGGATTCGGAAGCTTTCTTT,CASSRDSDSEAFF
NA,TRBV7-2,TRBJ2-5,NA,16,TGTGCCAGCAGCCCCAGGGGCGGGCCCAGAAGGGAGACCCAGTACTTC,CASSPRGGPRRETQYF